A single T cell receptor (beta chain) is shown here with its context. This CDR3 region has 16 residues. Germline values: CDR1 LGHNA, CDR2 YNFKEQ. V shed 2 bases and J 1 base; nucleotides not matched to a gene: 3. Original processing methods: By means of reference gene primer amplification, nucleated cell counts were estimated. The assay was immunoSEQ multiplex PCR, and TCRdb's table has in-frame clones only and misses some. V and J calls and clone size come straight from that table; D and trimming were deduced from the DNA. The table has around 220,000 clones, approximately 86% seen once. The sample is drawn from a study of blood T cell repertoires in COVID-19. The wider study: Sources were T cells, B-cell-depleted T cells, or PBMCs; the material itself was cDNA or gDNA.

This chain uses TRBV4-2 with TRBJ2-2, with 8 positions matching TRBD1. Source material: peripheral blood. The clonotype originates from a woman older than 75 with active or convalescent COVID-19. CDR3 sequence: CASSQRQGRNTGELFF. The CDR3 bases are TGTGCCAGCAGCCAACGACAGGGGAGGAACACCGGGGAGCTGTTTTTT.